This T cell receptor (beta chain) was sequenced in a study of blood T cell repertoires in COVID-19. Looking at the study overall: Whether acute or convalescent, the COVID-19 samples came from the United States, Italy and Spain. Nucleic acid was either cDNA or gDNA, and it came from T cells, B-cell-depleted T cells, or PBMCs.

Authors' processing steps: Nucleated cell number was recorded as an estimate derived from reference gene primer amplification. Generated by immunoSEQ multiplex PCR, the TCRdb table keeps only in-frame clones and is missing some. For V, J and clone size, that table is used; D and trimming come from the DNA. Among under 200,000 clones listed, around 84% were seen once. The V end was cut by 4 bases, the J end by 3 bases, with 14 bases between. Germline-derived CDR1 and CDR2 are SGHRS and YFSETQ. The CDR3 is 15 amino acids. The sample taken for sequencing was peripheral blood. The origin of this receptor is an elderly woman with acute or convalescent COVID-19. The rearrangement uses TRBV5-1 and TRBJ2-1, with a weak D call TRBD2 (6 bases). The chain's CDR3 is CASSMITAGYNEQFF. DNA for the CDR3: TGCGCCAGCAGCATGATCACAGCGGGCTACAATGAGCAGTTCTTC.